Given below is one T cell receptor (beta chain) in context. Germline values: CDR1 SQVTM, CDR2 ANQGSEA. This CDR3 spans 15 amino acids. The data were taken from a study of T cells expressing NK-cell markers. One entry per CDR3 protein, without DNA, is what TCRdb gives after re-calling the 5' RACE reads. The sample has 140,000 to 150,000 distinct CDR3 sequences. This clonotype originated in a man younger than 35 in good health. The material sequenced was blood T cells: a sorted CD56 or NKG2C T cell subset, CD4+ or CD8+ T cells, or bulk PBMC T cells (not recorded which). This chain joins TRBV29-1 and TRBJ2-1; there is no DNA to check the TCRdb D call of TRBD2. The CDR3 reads CSVDTGTSGSNEQFF.